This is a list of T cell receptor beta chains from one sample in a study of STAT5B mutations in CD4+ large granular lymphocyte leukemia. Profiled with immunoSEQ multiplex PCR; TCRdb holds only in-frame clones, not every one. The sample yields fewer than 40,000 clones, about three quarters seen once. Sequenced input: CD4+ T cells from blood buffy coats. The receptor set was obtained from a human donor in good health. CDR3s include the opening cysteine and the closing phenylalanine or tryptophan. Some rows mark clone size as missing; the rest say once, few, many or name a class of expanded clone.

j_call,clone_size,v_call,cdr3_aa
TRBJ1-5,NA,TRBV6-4,CASSDRDRGNQPQHF
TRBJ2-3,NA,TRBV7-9,CASVASGGPPGTDTQYF
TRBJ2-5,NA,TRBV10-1,CASSEGLAGAQETQYF
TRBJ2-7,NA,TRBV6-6,CASRQGDYEQYF
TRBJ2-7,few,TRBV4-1,CASSQDPAGTYEQYF
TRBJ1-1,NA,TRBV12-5,CASGLRQGAEAFF
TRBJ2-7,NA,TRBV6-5,CASSYHGVGAFYEQYF
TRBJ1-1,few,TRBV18,CASSLADRVGEAFF
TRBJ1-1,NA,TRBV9,CASSSDWTEAFF
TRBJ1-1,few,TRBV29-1,CSVEYRLGLNTEAFF
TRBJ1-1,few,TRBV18,CASSPTRDLNTEAFF
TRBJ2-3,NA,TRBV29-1,CSVELAADTQYF
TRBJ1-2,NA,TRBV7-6,CASSPQGHSYGYTF
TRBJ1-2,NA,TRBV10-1,CASSSGAANYTF
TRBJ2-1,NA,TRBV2,CASSAGGPPNEQFF
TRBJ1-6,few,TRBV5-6,CASRDTHNSPLHF
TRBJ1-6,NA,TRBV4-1,CASSREGGNSPLHF
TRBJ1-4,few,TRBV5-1,CASSLGVDSTNEKLFF
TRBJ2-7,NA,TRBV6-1,CASSELTGPGQYF
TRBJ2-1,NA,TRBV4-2,CASSQDHSNSGGANEQFF
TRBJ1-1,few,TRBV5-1,CASTISTPSRTEAFF
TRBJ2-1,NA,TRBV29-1,CSVKPREASYNEQFF
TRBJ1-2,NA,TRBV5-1,CASSLAPSGVGGYTF
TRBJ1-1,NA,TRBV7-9,CASSFRQGSMNTEAFF
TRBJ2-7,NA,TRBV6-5,CASSRRHLTYEQYF
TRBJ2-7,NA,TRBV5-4,CASSFGHLEQYF
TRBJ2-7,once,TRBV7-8,CASSLGRGRDLSYEQYF
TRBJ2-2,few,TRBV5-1,CASSLAVTGELFF
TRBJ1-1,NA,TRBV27,CASSPDREVIFRTEAFF
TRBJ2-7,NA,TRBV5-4,CASSRKKQGTFDEQYF
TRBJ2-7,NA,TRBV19,CASSRDSYEQYF
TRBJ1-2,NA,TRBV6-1,CASSEGVGNYGYTF
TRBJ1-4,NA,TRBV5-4,CASSLVGRDEKLFF
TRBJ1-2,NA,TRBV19,CASSTQGQGRYGYTF
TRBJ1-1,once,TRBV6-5,CASSGGGAGSTEAFF
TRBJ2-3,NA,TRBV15,CATSRGLGGLEDTQYF
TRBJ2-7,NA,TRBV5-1,CASSLQGQGTYEQYF
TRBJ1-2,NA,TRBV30,CAWSRRRDGYTF
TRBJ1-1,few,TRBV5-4,CASSLVTGGYTEAFF
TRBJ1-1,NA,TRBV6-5,CASSYGTANTEAFF
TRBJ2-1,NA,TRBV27,CASSHSEQFSYNEQFF
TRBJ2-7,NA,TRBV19,CASSTRGQLYEQYF
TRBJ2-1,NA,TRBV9,CASSRLQGALYNEQFF
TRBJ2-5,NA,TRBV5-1,CASSLGRGAGEETQYF
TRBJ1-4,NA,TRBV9,CASSLTPGEKLFF
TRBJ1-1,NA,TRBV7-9,CASSFPGAGNTEAFF
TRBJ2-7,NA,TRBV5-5,CASSIPDGGVYEQYF
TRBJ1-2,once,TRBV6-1,CASREPGQTMGNYGYTF
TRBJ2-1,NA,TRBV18,CASSAGLAGNNEQFF
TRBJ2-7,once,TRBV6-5,CATIGGGAYEQYF
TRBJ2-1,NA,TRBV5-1,CASSSSGGNHNEQFF
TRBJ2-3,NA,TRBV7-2,CASSLLSRGPTDTQYF
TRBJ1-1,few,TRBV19,CASSIVVTNTEAFF